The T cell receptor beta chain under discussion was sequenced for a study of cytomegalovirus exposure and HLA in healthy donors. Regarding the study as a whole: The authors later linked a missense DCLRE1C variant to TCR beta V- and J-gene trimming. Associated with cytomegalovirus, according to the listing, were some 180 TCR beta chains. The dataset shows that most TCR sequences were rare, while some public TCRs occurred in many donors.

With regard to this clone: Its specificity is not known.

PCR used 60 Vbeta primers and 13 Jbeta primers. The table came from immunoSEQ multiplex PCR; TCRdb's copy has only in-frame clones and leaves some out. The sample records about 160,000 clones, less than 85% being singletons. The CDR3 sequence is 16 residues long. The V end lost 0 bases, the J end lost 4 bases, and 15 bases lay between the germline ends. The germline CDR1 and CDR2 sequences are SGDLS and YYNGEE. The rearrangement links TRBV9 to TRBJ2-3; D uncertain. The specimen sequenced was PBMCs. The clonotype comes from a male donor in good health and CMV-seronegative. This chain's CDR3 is CASSVGLGSVADTQYF. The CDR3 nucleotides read TGTGCCAGCAGCGTAGGGCTAGGAAGTGTTGCAGATACGCAGTATTTT.